The source of this TCR beta chain is a study of a mutant IDH1 vaccine in newly diagnosed glioma. Sequencing was performed with immunoSEQ multiplex PCR; in TCRdb, only in-frame clones are kept and a portion is missing. The sample contains about 68,000 clones, 70% to 80% of which appear only once. V dropped 5 bases and J dropped 6 bases, with 15 bases sitting between them. The CDR3 extends over 13 amino acids. Germline assignment: CDR1 SGHRS and CDR2 YFSETQ. The time point was: baseline, week 1 (first vaccination visit). Treatment denoted: pre-vaccination baseline after standard-of-care therapy. Astrocytomas that were new, WHO grade 3 or 4, IDH1-mutant and ATRX-lost were present in the donors.

This sequence originates from a middle-aged man with glioma. Sample: PBMCs, taken from a glioma patient treated with radiotherapy, temozolomide or both. This chain links TRBV5-1 with TRBJ2-7; weak D call: TRBD2 (6 bases). The CDR3 coding sequence is TGCGCCAGCAGTCGCGGGACGCTCCGCGAGCAGTACTTC. Translated, it gives CASSRGTLREQYF. The full variable domain, with the rest looked up from reference TRBV5-1 and TRBJ2-7, is KAGVTQTPRYLIKTRGQQVTLSCSPISGHRSVSWYQQTPGQGLQFLFEYFSETQRNKGNFPGRFSGRQFSNSRSEMNVSTLELGDSALYLCASSRGTLREQYFGPGTRLTVT.